This T cell receptor (beta chain) stems from a study of response to subunit inactivated influenza vaccine. This clonotype was observed a few times. TCRdb itself ran the RT-PCR reads through MiXCR, one entry per CDR3 protein. The repertoire holds roughly 650,000 distinct CDR3 sequences, less than 20% seen once, with roughly 11% in the top ten. Germline-derived CDR1 and CDR2 are SGHTA and FQGTGA. The CDR3 is 13 residues long. Trimming removed 2 bases from V and 4 bases from J, with 6 bases in between. The TCR sequence derives from a man in his fifties who received an inactivated influenza vaccine. The specimen was PBMCs from blood, collected less than 13 days after vaccination. The chain is built from TRBV7-3 and TRBJ2-1; no clear D. The CDR3 DNA reads TGTGCCAGCAGCTTACAGCCATACAATGAGCAGTTCTTC. This sequence encodes CASSLQPYNEQFF.